The 5 T cell receptor beta chains below come from one sample, sequenced in a study of post-analysis software for immune sequencing data. Every TCR beta cDNA library bore unique molecular identifiers. TCRdb reprocessed the PCR reads with MiXCR, giving one entry per CDR3 protein. The sample yields more than 450,000 distinct CDR3 sequences, roughly 46% seen once. These receptors' antigens are unknown. Study-wide results and caveats: Five TRBV segments, including TRBV5-6, TRBV5-1 and TRBV20-1, were more frequent in patients than controls.

Sequencing was done on a sample of blood. These receptors were taken from a girl between 10 and 17 years old with multiple sclerosis.

This clonotype was picked up a small number of times. V gene TRBV12-3 or TRBV12-4 combines with J gene TRBJ2-5; 8 bases line up with TRBD1. The CDR3 contains 15 residues. V gave up 5 bases and J gave up 4 bases; unmatched junction bases: 9. The CDR3 nucleotides read TGTGCCAGCAGTCCGCTGGACAGGGAAAGAGAGACCCAGTACTTC. Protein sequence: CASSPLDRERETQYF.

DNA of the CDR3: TGTGCCAGCAGCTTAGTTGGGACAGGGAAGACCGGGGAGCTGTTTTTT. This translates into CASSLVGTGKTGELFF. V and J are TRBV7-6 and TRBJ2-2, with 9 bases that match TRBD1. The CDR3 covers 16 residues. Germline V gene data show CDR1 as SGHVS and CDR2 as FNYEAQ. J lost 5 bases, V lost 1 base, and 5 bases had no gene match.

This chain links TRBV5-1 with TRBJ2-5; 9 bases are shared with TRBD2. Germline V gene lookup returns CDR1 SGHRS and CDR2 YFSETQ. There are 15 residues in the CDR3. V shed 2 bases and J 2 bases; nucleotides not matched to a gene: 4. CDR3 loop: CASSFPSGAQETQYF. DNA for the CDR3: TGCGCCAGCAGCTTCCCTAGCGGGGCTCAAGAGACCCAGTACTTC. The complete variable domain, with remaining parts taken from reference TRBV5-1 and TRBJ2-5, reads KAGVTQTPRYLIKTRGQQVTLSCSPISGHRSVSWYQQTPGQGLQFLFEYFSETQRNKGNFPGRFSGRQFSNSRSEMNVSTLELGDSALYLCASSFPSGAQETQYFGPGTRLLVL.

The chain couples TRBV4-1 to TRBJ2-1; 9 bases are shared with TRBD2. From germline, CDR1 is MGHRA and CDR2 YSYEKL. This CDR3 is 16 amino acids long. V shed 1 base, J shed 1 base, and the junction held 2 bases outside the gene matches. CDR3 DNA: TGCGCCAGCAGCCAAGGACTAGCGGTGTCCTACAATGAGCAGTTCTTC. The encoded protein is CASSQGLAVSYNEQFF.

In regard to this clonotype: A read error is likely, as this CDR3 ends without the conserved phenylalanine or tryptophan. The gene calls are TRBV7-2 and TRBJ2-7; TRBD1 agrees at 9 bases. The CDR3 has 14 residues. The V gene end was trimmed by 5 bases and the J gene end by 6 bases; junction bases not matched to a gene: 8. Per germline, CDR1 SGHTA and CDR2 FQGNSA. The CDR3: CASSPNTGGSEQYC. The CDR3 region has the DNA TGTGCCAGCAGCCCAAATACAGGGGGCAGCGAGCAGTACTGC.